This is a list of T cell receptor beta chains from one sample in a study of cytomegalovirus exposure and HLA in healthy donors. The method was immunoSEQ multiplex PCR; TCRdb's version includes in-frame clones alone and lacks a portion of them. The sample lists some 180,000 clones, just over 75% occurring once. The sequencing sample was made of PBMCs. The receptor source for this set is a man aged 25-45 years in good health and CMV-seronegative. Both conserved end residues are part of each CDR3.

j_gene,v_gene,CDR3aa
TRBJ2-3,TRBV7-2,CASSLLAGYTDTQYF
TRBJ2-1,TRBV27,CASSLWWRETLSYNEQFF
TRBJ2-7,TRBV10-3,CAISDTLLAGSYEQYF
TRBJ2-7,TRBV6-1,CASSRQPSSYEQYF
TRBJ1-1,TRBV10-2,CASSMDSNTEAFF
TRBJ2-1,TRBV6-1,CASTRLAGVLDEQFF
TRBJ2-7,TRBV28,CAITSASSYEQYF
TRBJ2-1,TRBV15,CATARLAGGQDNEQFF
.,TRBV4-1,CASSQVSAGVEQYF
TRBJ2-7,TRBV7-8,CASSSIDGNYEQYF
TRBJ2-5,TRBV10-1,CASSDFAGEETQYF
TRBJ2-6,TRBV15,CATSRDSGSGANVLTF
TRBJ2-5,TRBV5-4,CASRKDRQETQYF
TRBJ2-7,TRBV19,CASSIEGQGTYEQYF
TRBJ1-5,TRBV7-9,CASSTDTSNQPQHF
TRBJ2-7,TRBV28,CASSLSAGIGPREQYF
TRBJ2-7,TRBV13,CASSLVDWGRHEQYF
TRBJ1-1,TRBV29-1,CSVEGGQGSTEAFF
TRBJ2-1,TRBV28,CASSPGGHWSSYNEQFF
TRBJ2-7,TRBV6-5,CASSYSRAGTYEQYF
TRBJ2-1,TRBV4-1,CASSQAAQGLAGGGQFF
TRBJ2-3,TRBV9,CASSVAGLGTDTQYF
TRBJ1-2,TRBV6-1,CASSDGQGLRKDGYTF
TRBJ2-1,TRBV6-5,CASSNGLAWGNEQFF
TRBJ1-3,TRBV6-6,CASSYSQGSNTIYF
TRBJ2-7,TRBV5-4,CASSLVGPNSGEQYF
TRBJ2-7,TRBV9,CASSAKMTGGEQYF
TRBJ2-5,TRBV5-1,CASSPWGGQRGQETQYF
TRBJ2-1,TRBV18,CASSSSRDRGQQFF
TRBJ2-7,TRBV10-2,CASSEVRAAYEQYF
TRBJ2-7,TRBV5-8,CASSLGFSSAYEQYF
TRBJ2-7,TRBV9,CASSRGGPYEQYF
TRBJ2-5,TRBV5-1,CASSLEGGLQETQYF
TRBJ2-7,TRBV19,CASSILAGEQYF
TRBJ2-1,TRBV11-3,CASSLSSGLAGDEQFF
TRBJ2-7,TRBV4-1,CASSEKGQRSSYEQYF
TRBJ2-3,TRBV5-6,CASSPLLLRSGRVSDTQYF
TRBJ2-3,TRBV5-1,CASSLDAGGHTDTQYF
TRBJ2-3,TRBV27,CASSPDEAMLAGQIDTQYF
TRBJ2-1,TRBV9,CASQAGSHEEQFF
TRBJ2-3,TRBV4-1,CASSHTSGVGTDTQYF
TRBJ2-3,TRBV19,CASSIGATGGWTDTQYF
TRBJ1-2,TRBV7-2,CASSFSGSGYTF
TRBJ1-1,TRBV28,CASSQGGGTTEAFF
TRBJ1-2,TRBV2,CASRGLTSSYGYTF
TRBJ1-1,TRBV30,CAWSRTGLGTEAFF
TRBJ1-1,TRBV6-4,CASSEAASTEAFF
TRBJ2-1,TRBV2,CASSVPGQAYNEQFF
TRBJ2-3,TRBV4-1,CASSLSGQGDTQYF
TRBJ1-4,TRBV19,CASSTRDRDTGNEKLFF
TRBJ2-1,TRBV7-9,CASSLLAGGLPEQFF